This is a list of T cell receptor beta chains from one sample in a study of T and B cells in COVID-19 patients. TCRdb itself ran the multiplex PCR reads through MiXCR, one entry per CDR3 protein. This sample carries about 3,800 distinct CDR3 sequences, approximately 20% of them seen once, and the ten largest clones take about 32%. Sequencing input: blood. The receptors come from a human donor with active COVID-19. Each CDR3 is given with its conserved first and last residue. D genes are given only for firm matches. Where a row states a size, it is once, few, many or the class of an expanded clone; other rows omit it.

v_call,d_call,j_call,clone_size,cdr3_aa,cdr3_nt
TRBV30,-,TRBJ1-1,medium-sized,CAWSVGEGTEAFF,TGTGCCTGGAGTGTGGGGGAAGGAACTGAAGCTTTCTTT
TRBV6-1,TRBD1,TRBJ2-3,-,CASSTGTDRTDTQYF,TGTGCCAGCAGTACCGGGACAGATCGCACAGATACGCAGTATTTT
TRBV30,-,TRBJ2-2,medium-sized,CAWSGGWGRDTGELFF,TGTGCCTGGAGCGGCGGCTGGGGGCGGGACACCGGGGAGCTGTTTTTT
TRBV11-3,-,TRBJ2-3,medium-sized,CASSLASAASTDTQYF,TGTGCCAGCAGCTTAGCATCAGCAGCTAGCACAGATACGCAGTATTTT
TRBV2,TRBD1,TRBJ1-6,few,CASSENRGNSPLHF,TGTGCCAGCAGTGAAAACAGGGGAAATTCACCCCTCCACTTT
TRBV27,-,TRBJ1-1,many,CASSRDISRLNTEAFF,TGTGCCAGCAGTCGGGACATATCTCGGCTGAACACTGAAGCTTTCTTT
TRBV19,-,TRBJ2-1,medium-sized,CASRPGQSNEQFF,TGTGCCAGTAGACCCGGACAGAGTAATGAGCAGTTCTTC
TRBV18,-,TRBJ2-3,medium-sized,CASSPRPGAGTDTQYF,TGTGCCAGCTCACCTCGTCCCGGTGCGGGGACAGATACGCAGTATTTT
TRBV18,-,TRBJ2-1,medium-sized,CASSPAIRYNEQFF,TGTGCCAGCTCACCCGCAATTCGTTACAATGAGCAGTTCTTC
TRBV15,TRBD2,TRBJ2-7,medium-sized,CATSVGLAGYEQYF,TGTGCCACCAGCGTCGGACTAGCGGGCTACGAGCAGTACTTC
TRBV6-5,TRBD2,TRBJ2-4,medium-sized,CASSYFSKGLAGSPRGKNIQYF,TGTGCCAGCAGTTACTTTTCTAAAGGACTAGCGGGATCTCCGAGGGGCAAAAACATTCAGTACTTC
TRBV29-1,-,TRBJ1-1,large,CSVRGLNTEAFF,TGCAGCGTTCGGGGACTGAACACTGAAGCTTTCTTT
TRBV6-1,-,TRBJ1-5,-,CASSESRYQPQHF,TGTGCCAGCAGTGAAAGCCGCTATCAGCCCCAGCATTTT
TRBV5-1,TRBD2,TRBJ2-3,many,CASSLGGGITDTQYF,TGCGCCAGCAGCTTGGGCGGGGGGATCACAGATACGCAGTATTTT
TRBV5-1,-,TRBJ1-2,-,CASSLGTSYGYTF,TGCGCCAGCAGCTTGGGGACAAGCTATGGCTACACCTTC
TRBV6-6,TRBD1,TRBJ2-7,medium-sized,CASSHRDRGSHEQYF,TGTGCCAGCAGCCACCGGGACAGGGGGTCCCACGAGCAGTACTTC
TRBV19,TRBD1,TRBJ2-3,medium-sized,CASSPPTGGGADTQYF,TGTGCCAGTAGTCCTCCGACAGGGGGTGGGGCAGATACGCAGTATTTT
TRBV2,-,TRBJ2-3,-,CASTGGQKLPDTQYF,TGTGCCAGCACCGGGGGGCAGAAACTTCCAGATACGCAGTATTTT
TRBV13,-,TRBJ2-1,medium-sized,CASSNDRSLYNEQFF,TGTGCCAGCAGCAATGACAGGTCCCTCTACAATGAGCAGTTCTTC
TRBV5-1,-,TRBJ2-3,many,CASSSILGGDTQYF,TGCGCCAGCAGCTCTATACTCGGCGGAGATACGCAGTATTTT
TRBV7-9,TRBD1,TRBJ1-4,-,CASSLSGGSNEKLFF,TGTGCCAGCAGCTTGTCAGGGGGTTCTAATGAAAAACTGTTTTTT
TRBV6-2/TRBV6-3,TRBD1,TRBJ1-2,many,CASSYSPDRAIYGYTF,TGTGCCAGCAGTTACTCCCCGGACAGGGCCATCTATGGCTACACCTTC
TRBV6-6,-,TRBJ1-2,medium-sized,CASSSHENYGYTF,TGTGCCAGCAGTTCACACGAGAACTATGGCTACACCTTC
TRBV11-2,-,TRBJ2-5,few,CASSPRGGAFPETQYF,TGTGCCAGCAGCCCCCGTGGGGGAGCCTTCCCAGAGACCCAGTACTTC
TRBV6-5,TRBD1,TRBJ2-1,medium-sized,CASTTLGTAYNEQFF,TGTGCCAGCACCACCTTGGGGACAGCGTACAATGAGCAGTTCTTC
TRBV5-4,TRBD1,TRBJ1-5,medium-sized,CASSLMSTGGLSQPQHF,TGTGCCAGCAGCTTAATGTCGACAGGGGGCTTATCCCAGCCCCAGCATTTT
TRBV19,-,TRBJ2-7,medium-sized,CASSRTDYEQYF,TGTGCCAGTAGTCGGACAGACTACGAGCAGTACTTC
TRBV20-1,-,TRBJ2-3,few,CSAIESSSPADTQYF,TGCAGTGCTATAGAGTCTTCTAGCCCGGCAGATACGCAGTATTTT
TRBV6-1,TRBD1,TRBJ2-3,medium-sized,CASSDLNRGRGTQYF,TGTGCCAGCAGTGATCTGAACAGGGGTAGAGGTACGCAGTATTTT
TRBV2,-,TRBJ1-5,-,CASQRSNQPQHF,TGTGCCAGCCAAAGGAGCAATCAGCCCCAGCATTTT
TRBV4-3,-,TRBJ2-2,-,CASSFLGAADTGELFF,TGCGCCAGCAGTTTCCTCGGGGCAGCTGACACCGGGGAGCTGTTTTTT
TRBV6-5,TRBD2,TRBJ2-7,-,CASRPTGGGYEQYF,TGTGCCAGCAGACCAACGGGGGGGGGCTACGAGCAGTACTTC
TRBV4-3,-,TRBJ2-7,many,CASSQSAGQGYEQYF,TGCGCCAGCAGCCAAAGTGCGGGCCAGGGCTACGAGCAGTACTTC
TRBV28,TRBD2,TRBJ2-7,-,CASSPGLAGGSEQYF,TGTGCCAGCAGTCCGGGACTAGCGGGGGGGTCCGAGCAGTACTTC
TRBV6-5,-,TRBJ2-7,medium-sized,CASSNGPAYEQYF,TGTGCCAGCAGTAATGGACCGGCCTACGAGCAGTACTTC
TRBV4-3,TRBD1,TRBJ1-3,-,CASSQADRAGNTIYF,TGCGCCAGCAGCCAAGCCGACAGGGCTGGAAACACCATATATTTT
TRBV4-2,TRBD2,TRBJ2-1,-,CASSQDIQRGGRYNEQFF,TGTGCCAGCAGCCAAGATATCCAGCGGGGGGGCCGGTACAATGAGCAGTTCTTC
TRBV18,TRBD1,TRBJ1-1,many,CASSPPFGQGFGTEAFF,TGTGCCAGCTCACCACCGTTCGGACAGGGTTTTGGCACTGAAGCTTTCTTT
TRBV11-3,TRBD2,TRBJ2-3,large,CASSLGIREGTDTQYF,TGTGCCAGCAGCTTAGGGATCCGGGAGGGCACAGATACGCAGTATTTT
TRBV19,TRBD2,TRBJ2-1,few,CASSIDGLAGGPAYNEQFF,TGTGCCAGTAGTATAGATGGACTAGCGGGGGGGCCTGCTTACAATGAGCAGTTCTTC
TRBV5-1,TRBD1,TRBJ1-4,-,CASSREGQGNEKLFF,TGCGCCAGCAGCCGTGAGGGACAGGGTAATGAAAAACTGTTTTTT
TRBV7-2,-,TRBJ1-2,-,CASSSRGRGYTF,TGTGCCAGCAGCTCCCGAGGACGGGGCTACACCTTC